Included here is one T cell receptor (beta chain) sequence, with context. The clone's antigen remains unknown. No much larger clonotype is one base removed from it; base qualities were not supplied. CDR3 length: 11 amino acids, cysteine to phenylalanine. This entry keeps only the CDR3 DNA: 33 bases, framed from base 1. At the junction V is shortened by 0 bases and J by 5 bases, with 4 bases in between. CDR1 and CDR2 are drawn from the germline V gene (reference sequence): DFQATT, SNEGSKA. The sample is drawn from a study of human T cells and chemical hapten exposure (dated by TCRdb to the early 2020s). For the study in its entirety: The libraries were sequenced as a pool, and the TCR yield per sample differed mostly because of small variations in library volumes within the pool. For every blood RNA sample, sequencing covered both the TCR alpha and TCR beta chains. This study followed changes in the peripheral blood TCR repertoire in vivo during primary and secondary sensitization of alopecia patients to the hapten diphenylcyclopropenone (DPC).

Total RNA was extracted from unfractionated whole blood that had been collected in Tempus Blood RNA tubes. As TCR sequencing controls, four or five healthy volunteers were used, with blood taken at day 0, 2 weeks and 6 weeks. Overall study outcomes, separate from this receptor: The number of TCRs above 1 in 1000 frequency did not change with DPC sensitization; there was no evidence of global repertoire structure alterations. Repeated subsampling changed both the strength of the expansion versus patch-test correlation and the threshold at which that correlation became significant.

Library preparation was by 5' RACE. Sequencing was performed on an Illumina MiSeq. During library preparation, unique molecular identifiers were attached to individual cDNA molecules so that TCRs could be counted in a quantitative, reproducible way. Per the original workflow: Samples had a median of approximately 96,000 TCRs, with a range from 23,224 to 690,600. The Decombinator software suite was used to annotate V, J and CDR3 in the TCR reads. For the PS versus PT1 abundance plots, all samples were subsampled to the same number of TCRs (28,000). TCRs were defined as expanded if absent before sensitization and observed at least eight times at the 2-week time point. The raw public data were reprocessed by TCRdb itself: fastp quality trimming at Q25, MiXCR clonotype calling, in-frame beta chains only. Every CDR3 protein is listed once, alongside the most common genes and DNA of its rows. The V and J calls shown here were made by TCRdb, not taken from the authors' results. The sample table lists some 78,000 distinct CDR3 sequences, roughly 7.7% of them with a count of one. The ten largest clones capture under 2.5% of the sample.

The chain employs TRBV20-1 and TRBJ1-1, with the identity of the D gene unclear. The TCR originated in a male donor in good health. The DNA is TGCAGTGCTAGAGATAGAACTGAAGCTTTCTTT. This is translated as CSARDRTEAFF.